This T cell receptor (beta chain) was captured in a study of regulatory T cells in long-lasting Graves disease. The time point denotes: newly diagnosed GD, antithyroid drugs for less than 3 months. After RNA was extracted from PBMCs, the TCR library was made from it. This clonotype was seen more than once but under ten times. Researchers made TCR beta libraries by using iRepertoire HTBI primers and running Arm-PCR on CDR3 regions. In the study's own analysis: In the combined samples, under 80 TRBV and 14 TRBJ segments were identified. TCRdb re-called the multiplex PCR reads through MiXCR, storing one row per CDR3 protein. TCRdb, not the authors, supplied the V and J calls. The table lists under 700,000 distinct CDR3 sequences, more than 15% of them singletons. V lost 2 bases, J lost 10 bases, and 11 bases lay in between. The CDR3 spans 12 residues. These data were also reused for a study on T cells in Graves' hyperthyroidism and ophthalmopathy.

The source material was peripheral blood mononuclear cells (PBMCs), sampled at new diagnosis, from a patient treated with antithyroid drugs. The chain has TRBV12-3 or TRBV12-4 and TRBJ1-1; perhaps TRBD1 as D (5 bases). The sequence was collected from a woman in her forties or fifties with Graves disease. CDR3 region: CASSLPGGTAFF. For the CDR3, the DNA is TGTGCCAGCAGTTTACCGGGTGGGACAGCTTTCTTT.